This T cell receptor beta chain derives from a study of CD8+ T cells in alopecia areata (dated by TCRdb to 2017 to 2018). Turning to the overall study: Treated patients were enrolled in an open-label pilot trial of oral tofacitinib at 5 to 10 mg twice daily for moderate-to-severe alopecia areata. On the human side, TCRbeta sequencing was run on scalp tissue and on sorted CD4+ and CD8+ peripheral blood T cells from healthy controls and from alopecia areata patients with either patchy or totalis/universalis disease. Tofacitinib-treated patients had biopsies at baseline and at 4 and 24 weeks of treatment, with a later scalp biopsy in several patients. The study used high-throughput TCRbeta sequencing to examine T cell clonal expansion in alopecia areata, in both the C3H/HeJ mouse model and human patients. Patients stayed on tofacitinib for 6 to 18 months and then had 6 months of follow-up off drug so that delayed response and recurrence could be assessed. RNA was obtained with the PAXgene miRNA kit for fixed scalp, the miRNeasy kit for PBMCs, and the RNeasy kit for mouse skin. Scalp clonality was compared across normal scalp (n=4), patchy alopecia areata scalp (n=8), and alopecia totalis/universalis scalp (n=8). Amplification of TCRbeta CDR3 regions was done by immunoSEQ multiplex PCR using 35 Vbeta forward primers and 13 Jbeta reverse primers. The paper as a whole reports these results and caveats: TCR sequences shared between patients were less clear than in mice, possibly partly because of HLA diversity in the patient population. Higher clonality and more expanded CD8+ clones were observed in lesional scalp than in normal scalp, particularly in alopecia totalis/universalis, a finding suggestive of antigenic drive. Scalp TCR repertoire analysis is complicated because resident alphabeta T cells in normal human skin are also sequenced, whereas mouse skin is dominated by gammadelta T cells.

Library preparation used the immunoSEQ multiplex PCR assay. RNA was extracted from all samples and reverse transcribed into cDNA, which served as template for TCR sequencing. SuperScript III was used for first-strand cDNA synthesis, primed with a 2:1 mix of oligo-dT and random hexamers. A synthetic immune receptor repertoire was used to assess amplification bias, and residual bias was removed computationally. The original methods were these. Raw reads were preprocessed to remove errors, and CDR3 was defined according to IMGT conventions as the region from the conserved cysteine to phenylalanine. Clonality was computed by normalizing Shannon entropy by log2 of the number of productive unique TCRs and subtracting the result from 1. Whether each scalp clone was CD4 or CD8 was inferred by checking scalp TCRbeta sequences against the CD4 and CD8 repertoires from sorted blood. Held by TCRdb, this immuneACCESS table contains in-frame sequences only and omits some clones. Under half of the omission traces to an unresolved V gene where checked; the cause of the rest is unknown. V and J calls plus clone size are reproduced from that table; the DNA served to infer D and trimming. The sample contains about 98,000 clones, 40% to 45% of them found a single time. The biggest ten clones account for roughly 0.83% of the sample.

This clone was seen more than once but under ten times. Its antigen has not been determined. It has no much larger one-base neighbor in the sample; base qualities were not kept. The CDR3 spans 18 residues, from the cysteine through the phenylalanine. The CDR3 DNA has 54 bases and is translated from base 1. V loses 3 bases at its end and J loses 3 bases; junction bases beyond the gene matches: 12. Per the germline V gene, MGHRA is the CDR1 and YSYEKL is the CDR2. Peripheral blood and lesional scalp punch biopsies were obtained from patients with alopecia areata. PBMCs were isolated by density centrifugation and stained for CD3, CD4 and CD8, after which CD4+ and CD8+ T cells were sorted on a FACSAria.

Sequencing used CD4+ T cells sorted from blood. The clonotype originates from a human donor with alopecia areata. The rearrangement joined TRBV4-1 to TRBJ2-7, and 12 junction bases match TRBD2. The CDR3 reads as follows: CASSHRTSGTTRGYEQYF. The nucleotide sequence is TGCGCCAGCAGCCATAGGACTAGCGGGACAACCCGGGGCTACGAGCAGTACTTC.